These 19 T cell receptor beta chains were all obtained from the same sample, sequenced in a study of identical twins. Using its own MiXCR run on the 5' RACE reads, TCRdb lists one record per CDR3 protein. This sample has roughly 350,000 distinct CDR3 sequences; approximately 13% occur once, and the top ten carry roughly 7.8%. These data also formed part of another study, on yellow fever vaccine responses in identical twins.

Input material: CD8+ T cells sorted from blood. The receptor set was obtained from a woman in her late teens or twenties in good health.

This clonotype was seen a handful of times. The V call is TRBV2, the J call TRBJ2-5, with TRBD2 identical over 13 bases. V shed 6 bases, J shed 5 bases, and the junction held 9 bases outside the gene matches. The CDR3 loop spans 16 amino acids. Germline V gives CDR1 SNHLY, CDR2 FYNNEI. The CDR3 here is CASSESGTSGEETQYF. CDR3 DNA: TGTGCCAGCAGCGAGTCCGGGACTAGCGGGGAGGAGACCCAGTACTTC.

This clonotype appeared many times. In DNA form, the CDR3 reads TGCGCCAGCAGCCAAGCAGGGGCGAACACCGGGGAGCTGTTTTTT. It translates to CASSQAGANTGELFF. The chain has TRBV4-1 and TRBJ2-2; tentatively, D is TRBD1 (6 bases). CDR3 length equals 15 residues. Trimming left V 1 base short and J 0 bases short, with 6 bases between. Germline V gives CDR1 MGHRA, CDR2 YSYEKL.

This clonotype was counted at least ten times. The chain joins TRBV5-6 to TRBJ2-7, with TRBD2 identical over 10 bases. CDR1 is SGHDT, CDR2 YYEEEE, per germline. V dropped 4 bases and J dropped 3; count of bases not matched to a gene: 7. The CDR3 is made up of 15 amino acids. The DNA of the CDR3 is TGTGCCAGCAGCCCCTGGGCTAGCGGGGGCTACGAGCAGTACGTC. Translating gives CASSPWASGGYEQYV.

The rearrangement links TRBV28 to TRBJ2-1; 13 bases align to TRBD2. Losses at the gene ends were 1 base for V and 6 bases for J; bases not matched to a gene: 6. The CDR3 loop spans 17 amino acids. CDR1 is MDHEN, CDR2 SYDVKM, per germline. The CDR3, as DNA: TGTGCCAGCAGTTTATTCGGGACTAGCGGGGTGGGCAATGAGCAGTTCTTC. Encoded protein: CASSLFGTSGVGNEQFF.

In its sample, this clonotype was seen a few times. This chain uses TRBV15 with TRBJ2-2, with a possible D match to TRBD2 (6 bases). This CDR3 is built from 14 residues. Germline-derived CDR1 and CDR2 are LNHNV and YYDKDF (reference sequence). V was cut by 3 bases and J by 5 bases, with 10 bases left in between. The CDR3 region is CATSSGSVTGELFF. CDR3 DNA sequence: TGTGCCACCAGCAGCGGGAGTGTGACCGGGGAGCTGTTTTTT. The complete variable domain, with remaining parts taken from reference TRBV15 and TRBJ2-2, reads DAMVIQNPRYQVTQFGKPVTLSCSQTLNHNVMYWYQQKSSQAPKLLFHYYDKDFNNEADTPDNFQSRRPNTSFCFLDIRSPGLGDTAMYLCATSSGSVTGELFFGEGSRLTVL.

This clonotype turned up a few times. The chain links TRBV4-1 to TRBJ2-5, with 9 bases matching TRBD2. The V segment lost 4 bases and the J segment 2 bases; nucleotides outside the gene matches: 8. Germline lookup yields CDR1 MGHRA and CDR2 YSYEKL. The CDR3 spans 16 residues. In DNA, the CDR3 is TGCGCCAGCAGCCTGCCTCTAGCGGGGTATCAAGAGACCCAGTACTTC. Residues: CASSLPLAGYQETQYF.

This clonotype appeared a few times. The V and J genes are TRBV11-2 and TRBJ2-7, with D tentatively TRBD2 (5 bases). Germline values: CDR1 SGHAT, CDR2 FQNNGV. The germline V and J ends were trimmed by 7 bases and 0 bases, with 13 bases remaining between them. This CDR3 region has 14 residues. The CDR3 spells CASTLGLVSYEQYV. The CDR3 bases are TGTGCCAGCACCCTAGGACTGGTCTCCTACGAGCAGTACGTC.

This clonotype was found many times. This chain connects TRBV15 to TRBJ1-5, with D unresolved. The CDR3 is 15 residues long. Germline CDR1 and CDR2: LNHNV and YYDKDF (reference sequence). The V end lost 6 bases, the J end lost 0 bases, and 12 bases lay between the germline ends. CDR3 residues: CATSFPEISNQPQHF. CDR3 nucleotides: TGTGCCACCAGTTTCCCGGAAATTAGCAATCAGCCCCAGCATTTT. Filled out from reference TRBV15 and TRBJ1-5, the complete variable domain reads DAMVIQNPRYQVTQFGKPVTLSCSQTLNHNVMYWYQQKSSQAPKLLFHYYDKDFNNEADTPDNFQSRRPNTSFCFLDIRSPGLGDTAMYLCATSFPEISNQPQHFGDGTRLSIL.

Ten or more counts support this clonotype. The chain has TRBV12-3 or TRBV12-4 and TRBJ2-7; a weak D match, TRBD2 (6 bases). The CDR3 sequence is 12 residues long. Between the trimmed V and J ends, which lost 5 bases and 5 bases, there was a span of 10 bases. CDR3 loop: CASSGGNHEQYF. Here the CDR3 DNA reads TGTGCCAGCAGTGGGGGGAATCACGAGCAGTACTTC.

The chain is built from TRBV9 and TRBJ1-1, with a tentative D call TRBD1 (6 bases). CDR1 SGDLS and CDR2 YYNGEE come from the germline V gene. Trimming left V 5 bases short and J 4 bases short, with 15 bases between. There are 14 residues in the CDR3. The CDR3 DNA is TGTGCCAGCAGTGACCCACAGGGTTCCACTGAAGCTTTCTTT. Protein: CASSDPQGSTEAFF.

This clonotype was picked up many times. The chain carries TRBV13 and TRBJ2-5; maybe TRBD1 (6 bases). Germline-derived CDR1 and CDR2 are PRHDT and FYEKMQ (reference sequence). Deletions cut 5 bases from V and 0 bases from J, with 10 bases between. This CDR3 has 14 amino acids. The CDR3 is CASSLRTDQETQYF. The CDR3 DNA is TGTGCCAGCAGCCTCCGGACAGACCAAGAGACCCAGTACTTC.

This clonotype was detected only a few times. The rearrangement links TRBV5-1 to TRBJ2-3; D call uncertain. V was trimmed by 3 bases and J by 4 bases, leaving 9 bases between them. The length of the CDR3 is 13 residues. Germline V gene data show CDR1 as SGHRS and CDR2 as YFSETQ. CDR3 bases: TGCGCCAGCAGCTCAAGCTCGCCAGATACGCAGTATTTT. Translation: CASSSSSPDTQYF.

This clonotype was seen many times. This rearrangement joins TRBV9 to TRBJ2-1; TRBD2 is a possible D gene (5 bases). This CDR3 is 15 amino acids long. Deletions cut 2 bases from V and 2 bases from J, with 11 bases between. The germline V gene has CDR1 SGDLS and CDR2 YYNGEE. CDR3: CASSVTASTYNEQFF. The CDR3 DNA sequence: TGTGCCAGCAGCGTTACGGCTAGCACCTACAATGAGCAGTTCTTC.

This clonotype was recorded a few times. The chain carries TRBV25-1 and TRBJ2-7; 13 bases align to TRBD2. The CDR3 runs to 17 residues. The junction had 7 bases not matched to a gene; V was cut back by 5 bases and J by 0 bases. Germline V gene data show CDR1 as MGHDK and CDR2 as SYGVNS. The DNA of the CDR3 is TGTGCCAGCAGTCGGGGACTAGCGGGGTGGAGCTCCTACGAGCAGTACTTC. Translation gives CASSRGLAGWSSYEQYF.

A few counts support this clonotype. V usage is TRBV5-1 and J usage is TRBJ2-2; TRBD1 matches at 8 bases. The CDR3 is 16 residues long. Unmatched junction bases numbered 10, after V lost 6 bases and J lost 3 bases. Looked up from germline, CDR1 is SGHRS and CDR2 is YFSETQ. DNA for the CDR3: TGCGCCAGCAAGGGGCGGCAGGGGGCTGACACCGGGGAGCTGTTTTTT. This gives the protein CASKGRQGADTGELFF. The full variable domain, its missing parts supplied by reference TRBV5-1 and TRBJ2-2, is KAGVTQTPRYLIKTRGQQVTLSCSPISGHRSVSWYQQTPGQGLQFLFEYFSETQRNKGNFPGRFSGRQFSNSRSEMNVSTLELGDSALYLCASKGRQGADTGELFFGEGSRLTVL.

This clonotype was detected a few times. The rearrangement uses TRBV6-6 and TRBJ2-1; no clear D. The germline V gene has CDR1 MNHNY and CDR2 SVGAGI (reference sequence). The length of the CDR3 is 12 residues. V dropped 6 bases and J dropped 5 bases, with 8 bases sitting between them. In nucleotides, the CDR3 is TGTGCCAGCAGGCTCGGAAACAATGAGCAGTTCTTC. Its protein is CASRLGNNEQFF.

This clonotype was recorded a few times. The chain couples TRBV27 to TRBJ1-2; perhaps TRBD1 as D (5 bases). V was cut by 6 bases and J by 8 bases, with 16 bases left in between. Germline assignment: CDR1 MNHEY and CDR2 SMNVEV (reference sequence). The CDR3 covers 13 residues. CDR3 coding DNA: TGTGCCAGCAGCCCCGGGGGGTTGTGGGGCTACACCTTC. Protein: CASSPGGLWGYTF.

This clonotype was seen more than once but under ten times. This sequence joins TRBV7-9 and TRBJ2-3; a possible D gene is TRBD1 (8 bases). In germline, CDR1 is SEHNR, CDR2 FQNEAQ (reference sequence). This CDR3 has 16 residues. Trimming stripped 4 bases from V and 2 bases from J, with 16 bases between. The CDR3 region is CASSSGQGGSTDTQYF. DNA for the CDR3: TGTGCCAGCAGCTCCGGACAGGGAGGGTCCACAGATACGCAGTATTTT.

The chain combines TRBV20-1 with TRBJ2-7; 11 nucleotides agree with TRBD2. The CDR3 spans 14 residues. The V gene's germline CDR1 is DFQATT and CDR2 SNEGSKA (reference sequence). V shed 5 bases and J 4 bases; nucleotides not matched to a gene: 7. Here the CDR3 DNA reads TGCAGTGCTGTACCGGGACTAGCGGAATACGAGCAGTACGTC. It specifies CSAVPGLAEYEQYV.